Below, 18 T cell receptor beta chains from the same sample are listed, as sequenced in a study of blood T cell repertoires in COVID-19. Clones were sequenced by immunoSEQ multiplex PCR, and TCRdb holds only the in-frame ones, with some missing. There are about 120,000 clones in the sample; about 78% occur only once, and 2% to 2.5% lies in the top ten. Material for sequencing was peripheral blood. Source of these receptors: a man between 65 and 85 years old with acute or convalescent COVID-19.

This clone appeared a single time. V and J are TRBV19 and TRBJ1-2; 9 positions match TRBD1. CDR3 length equals 14 residues. The J segment lost 4 bases and the V segment lost 10 bases, leaving 10 bases of the junction unmatched. Germline lookup yields CDR1 LNHDA and CDR2 SQIVND (reference sequence). The CDR3: CATSTGGKIYGYTF. The CDR3 DNA is TGTGCCACCAGTACAGGGGGCAAGATCTATGGCTACACCTTC.

This clone was detected only a few times. This sequence joins TRBV7-8 and TRBJ2-7, with D possibly being TRBD2 (6 bases). CDR3 size: 16 residues. V was shortened by 1 base and J by 2 bases, with 15 bases between the two germline ends. Per germline, CDR1 SGHVS and CDR2 FQNEAQ. The CDR3 DNA is TGTGCCAGCAGCTTAGGGGTTGGGGGGAAGCCCTACGAGCAGTACTTC. Its protein is CASSLGVGGKPYEQYF.

The chain couples TRBV3-1 (or the pseudogene TRBV3-2) to TRBJ1-2; 12 positions match TRBD1. Germline trimming cut 4 bases from V and 8 bases from J; bases unmatched to any gene: 5. Germline CDR1 and CDR2: LGHDT and YNNKEL (reference sequence). CDR3 length equals 14 residues. The CDR3 DNA sequence: TGTGCCAGCAGCCCCCGGGACAGGGGGCTCGGCTACACCTTC. It is translated as CASSPRDRGLGYTF.

The chain uses TRBV21-1 and TRBJ1-2; the table gives TRBD1 as D, unverified against the DNA. TRBV21-1 constitutes a pseudogene. The CDR3 has 17 amino acids. The CDR3 region is CASSGRDRGGGGYGYTF. In nucleotides, the CDR3 is TGTGCCAGCAGCGGCCGGGACAGGGGTGGAGGAGGCTATGGCTACACCTTC.

This chain uses TRBV20-1 with TRBJ1-2; TRBD1 aligns across 9 bases. Germline V lookup: CDR1 DFQATT, CDR2 SNEGSKA (reference sequence). The CDR3 sequence is 11 residues long. Trimming at V came to 6 bases and at J to 8 bases, leaving 4 bases not matched to a gene. DNA for the CDR3: TGCAGTGCAGACAGGGGGAGAGGCTACACCTTC. It encodes CSADRGRGYTF.

V is TRBV5-4 and J is TRBJ2-2; 9 bases map to TRBD1. The CDR3 has 15 residues. CDR1 is SGHNT, CDR2 YYREEE, per germline (reference sequence). J lost 5 bases, V lost 3 bases, and 5 bases had no gene match. The CDR3 loop is CASSSKDRGTGELFF. Written as DNA, the CDR3 is TGTGCCAGCAGCTCAAAGGACAGGGGAACCGGGGAGCTGTTTTTT.

This clone occurred once. The genes are TRBV4-2 and TRBJ1-1; 7 bases agree with TRBD1. Germline CDR1 reads LGHNA; CDR2 reads YNFKEQ. Trimming took 0 bases from V and 8 from J; bases not matched to a gene: 12. CDR3 size: 16 residues. CDR3 bases: TGTGCCAGCAGCCAAGATCCGGGGGCAGGGGGTACCGAAGCTTTCTTT. It yields the protein CASSQDPGAGGTEAFF.

This chain links TRBV5-1 with TRBJ1-6; D perhaps matches TRBD1 (6 bases). CDR3 length: 14 residues. Germline V gene sequence: CDR1 SGHRS, CDR2 YFSETQ. The V and J ends lost 1 base and 8 bases respectively, with 10 bases between them. In DNA, the CDR3 is TGCGCCAGCAGCTTGACAGGGTTGCATTCACCCCTCCACTTT. It translates to CASSLTGLHSPLHF.

The chain links TRBV19 to TRBJ1-1; a weak D match, TRBD1 (6 bases). The germline CDR1 and CDR2 sequences are LNHDA and SQIVND (reference sequence). V was cut by 10 bases and J by 8 bases, with 11 bases left in between. CDR3 length: 10 residues. Here the CDR3 DNA reads TGTGCCACCTGGACAGTAGAAGCTTTCTTT. Residues: CATWTVEAFF.

The chain couples TRBV27 to TRBJ1-2; D uncertain. The CDR3 runs to 13 residues. The V end was cut by 3 bases, the J end by 8 bases, with 13 bases between. Germline CDR1 is MNHEY and CDR2 is SMNVEV (reference sequence). The CDR3 DNA reads TGTGCCAGCAGTTTTCGCGGTATCGGGGGCTACACCTTC. Amino acid sequence: CASSFRGIGGYTF.

The genes are TRBV6-5 and TRBJ2-2; TRBD1 aligns across 7 bases. Germline values: CDR1 MNHEY, CDR2 SVGAGI. V lost 5 bases, J lost 1 base, and 4 bases stayed unmatched. The CDR3 extends over 15 amino acids. The CDR3 region is CASSIRDRNTGELFF. CDR3 nucleotide sequence: TGTGCCAGCAGTATCCGGGACAGGAACACCGGGGAGCTGTTTTTT.

The V and J genes are TRBV11-2 and TRBJ2-6; tentatively, D is TRBD1 (6 bases). CDR3 size: 16 residues. CDR1 SGHAT and CDR2 FQNNGV come from the germline V gene. Trimming left V 6 bases short and J 4 bases short, with 16 bases between. CDR3 residues: CASSYSRGSGANVLTF. The CDR3, as DNA: TGTGCCAGCAGTTACTCCAGGGGATCCGGGGCCAACGTCCTGACTTTC.

The V call is TRBV19, the J call TRBJ2-7, with 9 nucleotides matching TRBD1. The CDR3 totals 14 residues. Losses at the gene ends were 7 bases for V and 4 bases for J; bases not matched to a gene: 8. Germline lookup yields CDR1 LNHDA and CDR2 SQIVND (reference sequence). The CDR3 DNA is TGTGCCAGTAAGGTGGACAGGGGCGTTTACGAGCAGTACTTC. Amino acid sequence: CASKVDRGVYEQYF.

The rearrangement uses TRBV12-3 or TRBV12-4 and TRBJ2-7; possible D gene TRBD1, 6 bases. The V end was cut by 7 bases, the J end by 3 bases, with 13 bases between. This CDR3 is built from 13 residues. CDR3 in DNA: TGTGCCAGCAACCCGGGACAAGACTACGAGCAGTACTTC. Translated, it gives CASNPGQDYEQYF.

This chain joins TRBV27 and TRBJ1-2, with TRBD1 identical over 7 bases. Losses at the gene ends were 2 bases for V and 4 bases for J; bases not matched to a gene: 4. The germline gives CDR1 MNHEY, CDR2 SMNVEV (reference sequence). The CDR3 runs to 14 residues. CDR3 in amino acids: CASSLTGTVYGYTF. The DNA of the CDR3 is TGTGCCAGCAGTTTAACCGGGACAGTCTATGGCTACACCTTC.

A few counts support this clone. This chain uses TRBV5-1 with TRBJ2-5; possibly TRBD2 for D (6 bases). Trimming removed 5 bases from V and 4 bases from J, with 12 bases in between. Per the germline V gene, CDR1 is SGHRS and CDR2 is YFSETQ. CDR3 size: 13 residues. CDR3 sequence reads: CASSEVGGETQYF. The CDR3 DNA sequence: TGCGCCAGCAGTGAGGTGGGGGGAGAGACCCAGTACTTC.

The CDR3, as DNA: TGTGCCAGCAGCTGGGACAGGGAACCTAATTCACCCCTCCACTTT. Its translation is CASSWDREPNSPLHF. The rearrangement links TRBV5-6 to TRBJ1-6; 9 positions agree with TRBD1. The CDR3 covers 15 residues. The V gene's germline CDR1 is SGHDT and CDR2 YYEEEE. Trimming removed 3 bases from V and 6 bases from J; junction bases left unmatched: 4.

The chain joins TRBV18 to TRBJ1-2, with 7 bases aligning to TRBD1. This CDR3 has 16 amino acids. CDR1 is KGHSH and CDR2 is LQKENI in the germline V gene. Trimming cost V 2 bases and J 2 bases; bases outside gene matches: 8. CDR3 bases: TGTGCCAGCTCACCAGGAATGGGGACAGCAAACTATGGCTACACCTTC. Translated, it gives CASSPGMGTANYGYTF. The whole variable domain, filled in from reference TRBV18 and TRBJ1-2, reads NAGVMQNPRHLVRRRGQEARLRCSPMKGHSHVYWYRQLPEEGLKFMVYLQKENIIDESGMPKERFSAEFPKEGPSILRIQQVVRGDSAAYFCASSPGMGTANYGYTFGSGTRLTVV.